This T cell receptor beta chain came from a study of cytomegalovirus exposure and HLA in healthy donors. Findings and limits, study-wide: Researchers reported that three CMV-associated chains were confirmed in vitro as CMV antigen-specific. Altogether, about 160 TCR beta chains were recorded as cytomegalovirus-associated.

Researchers ran the PCR with 60 Vbeta and 13 Jbeta primers. Data came from immunoSEQ multiplex PCR; TCRdb stores just in-frame clones and leaves some out. This sample yields 50,000 to 60,000 clones, of which about three quarters are seen a single time; roughly 2.9% belongs to the top ten. Comments on this clone: Its antigen is unidentified.

Germline values: CDR1 SQVTM, CDR2 ANQGSEA. The CDR3 is made up of 13 amino acids. The junction had 4 bases not matched to a gene; V was cut back by 6 bases and J by 0 bases. The sample comprised PBMCs. The sequence derives from a young man in good health and CMV-seronegative. The V and J genes are TRBV29-1 and TRBJ2-7; 8 bases agree with TRBD1. CDR3 residues: CSVQDRASYEQYF. As DNA, the CDR3 is TGCAGCGTCCAGGACAGGGCCTCCTACGAGCAGTACTTC.